The 26 T cell receptor beta chains presented below share a single source sample, sequenced in a study of T cell responses to AZD1222 COVID-19 vaccine. Some clones are missing from TCRdb's copy, which holds only in-frame ones; the method was immunoSEQ multiplex PCR. The sample lists under 200,000 clones; less than 95% were seen once. The sample was peripheral blood, taken on day 0 of AZD1222 vaccination. Receptors were obtained from an adult in good health.

The chain joins TRBV19 to TRBJ1-2; 7 bases match TRBD1. J gave up 4 bases and V 6 bases, and 5 bases lay outside the gene matches. CDR1 is LNHDA and CDR2 is SQIVND in the germline V gene (reference sequence). The CDR3 is made up of 13 amino acids. The CDR3 region is CASSHRGPYGYTF. CDR3 coding DNA: TGTGCCAGTAGCCACAGGGGCCCCTATGGCTACACCTTC.

V and J are TRBV20-1 and TRBJ2-1; the match to TRBD2 covers 10 bases. The CDR3 length is 13 residues. Germline V gene data show CDR1 as DFQATT and CDR2 as SNEGSKA (reference sequence). V was pared by 3 bases and J by 8 bases, with 4 bases of the junction left unmatched. CDR3 region: CSASAGLADEQFF. CDR3 sequence (DNA): TGCAGTGCTAGTGCCGGACTAGCGGATGAGCAGTTCTTC.

Of note for this clone: The germline gene is not matched at one end of the junction; a read error may be the cause. The rearrangement uses TRBV2 and TRBJ1-1; D ambiguous. The CDR3 contains 14 residues. Germline values: CDR1 SNHLY, CDR2 FYNNEI. The chain's CDR3 is CASKRPSVNTEAFF. DNA of the CDR3: TGTGCTAGCAAGAGGCCGTCCGTGAACACTGAAGCTTTCTTT. Looking up the rest from reference TRBV2 and TRBJ1-1 gives the full variable domain: EPEVTQTPSHQVTQMGQEVILRCVPISNHLYFYWYRQILGQKVEFLVSFYNNEISEKSEIFDDQFSVERPDGSNFTLKIRSTKLEDSAMYFCASKRPSVNTEAFFGQGTRLTVV.

This sequence joins TRBV27 and TRBJ1-5; no reliable D call. The V and J ends lost 5 bases and 1 base respectively, with 9 bases between them. CDR3 size: 14 residues. Germline V lookup: CDR1 MNHEY, CDR2 SMNVEV (reference sequence). The CDR3 protein is CASSPEGSNQPQHF. CDR3 coding DNA: TGTGCCAGCAGTCCCGAGGGAAGCAATCAGCCCCAGCATTTT.

This clone was detected once. This chain joins TRBV2 and TRBJ1-1, with D unclear. The CDR3 runs 13 residues. The V end was cut by 8 bases, the J end by 3 bases, with 13 bases between. CDR1 is SNHLY, CDR2 FYNNEI, per germline. The CDR3 DNA sequence: TGTGCCAGCTCATTTGGAGTTTACACTGAAGCTTTCTTT. Translating gives CASSFGVYTEAFF.

V usage is TRBV30 and J usage is TRBJ1-2; 11 bases agree with TRBD1. CDR1 GTSNPN and CDR2 SVGIG come from the germline V gene (reference sequence). CDR3 length equals 17 residues. Trimming removed 3 bases from V and 5 bases from J; junction bases left unmatched: 14. CDR3 sequence: CAWRVPGQGVRGYGYTF. CDR3 nucleotide sequence: TGTGCCTGGAGGGTCCCGGGACAGGGGGTAAGGGGATATGGCTACACCTTC.

The chain employs TRBV30 and TRBJ1-2; D is uncertain. V was clipped by 2 bases and J by 7 bases, with 11 bases between them. CDR1 is GTSNPN, CDR2 SVGIG, per germline (reference sequence). The CDR3 length is 12 residues. As DNA, the CDR3 is TGTGCCTGGAGTTTATACGGAGTTGGCTACACCTTC. Translating it yields CAWSLYGVGYTF.

V is TRBV5-5 and J is TRBJ1-1, with D unresolved. The CDR3 has 13 amino acids. The germline gives CDR1 SGHKS, CDR2 YYEKEE (reference sequence). V gave up 4 bases and J gave up 0 bases, with 7 bases separating them. CDR3 DNA sequence: TGTGCCAGCAGCAGGTTTCTGAACACTGAAGCTTTCTTT. Protein: CASSRFLNTEAFF.

The chain uses TRBV14 and TRBJ2-2; no clear D. This CDR3 is built from 13 residues. Germline values: CDR1 SGHDN, CDR2 FVKESK. V was pared by 5 bases and J by 6 bases, with 10 bases between. CDR3 bases: TGTGCCAGCAGCTCTCGAGGAGCCGGGGAGCTGTTTTTT. Encoded protein: CASSSRGAGELFF.

The rearrangement links TRBV15 to TRBJ1-5; TRBD1 might be the D (5 bases). Germline V lookup: CDR1 LNHNV, CDR2 YYDKDF (reference sequence). V dropped 8 bases and J dropped 1 base, with 12 bases sitting between them. The CDR3 consists of 14 residues. CDR3 loop: CATRDGGSNQPQHF. The CDR3 bases are TGTGCCACCCGCGACGGGGGGAGCAATCAGCCCCAGCATTTT. The whole variable domain, remainder taken from reference TRBV15 and TRBJ1-5, is DAMVIQNPRYQVTQFGKPVTLSCSQTLNHNVMYWYQQKSSQAPKLLFHYYDKDFNNEADTPDNFQSRRPNTSFCFLDIRSPGLGDTAMYLCATRDGGSNQPQHFGDGTRLSIL.

The chain is built from TRBV20-1 and TRBJ1-1; D unresolved. The CDR3 is 15 residues long. The germline V gene encodes CDR1 DFQATT and CDR2 SNEGSKA (reference sequence). Trimming removed 3 bases from V and 0 bases from J, with 14 bases in between. The CDR3: CSASEGWALNTEAFF. DNA of the CDR3: TGCAGTGCTAGTGAGGGATGGGCCTTGAACACTGAAGCTTTCTTT.

V and J are TRBV20-1 and TRBJ2-7; D possibly uses TRBD1 or TRBD2 (5 bases each). The CDR3 consists of 11 residues. Trimming stripped 5 bases from V and 6 bases from J, with 11 bases between. CDR1 is DFQATT, CDR2 SNEGSKA, per germline (reference sequence). CDR3 bases: TGCAGTGCTGGACCCGGGGCCGAGCAGTACTTC. It is translated as CSAGPGAEQYF.

CDR3 bases: TGTGCCAGCAGCCCCTCTGTGCGGGAGCCCAATGAGCAGTTCTTC. It yields the protein CASSPSVREPNEQFF. The rearrangement links TRBV7-2 to TRBJ2-1; 7 nucleotides agree with TRBD2. Per germline, CDR1 SGHTA and CDR2 FQGNSA. The CDR3 extends over 15 amino acids. With V trimmed by 5 bases and J by 6 bases, 10 bases remained unmatched.

The rearrangement uses TRBV7-9 and TRBJ1-1; 7 bases are a match to TRBD1. There are 17 residues in the CDR3. After removal of 2 bases from V and 0 bases from J, the junction contained 9 bases not matched to a gene. Germline V CDR1 and CDR2: SEHNR, FQNEAQ (reference sequence). The CDR3 DNA sequence: TGTGCCAGCAGCTTATTCCGACCGGACAGGTTGAACACTGAAGCTTTCTTT. Translation gives CASSLFRPDRLNTEAFF. Full variable domain (missing parts from reference TRBV7-9 and TRBJ1-1): DTGVSQNPRHKITKRGQNVTFRCDPISEHNRLYWYRQTLGQGPEFLTYFQNEAQLEKSRLLSDRFSAERPKGSFSTLEIQRTEQGDSAMYLCASSLFRPDRLNTEAFFGQGTRLTVV.

This clone showed up just once. This chain uses TRBV28 with TRBJ1-3; D is unclear. Between the trimmed V and J ends, which lost 7 bases and 6 bases, there was a span of 19 bases. The germline V gene encodes CDR1 MDHEN and CDR2 SYDVKM. The CDR3 totals 15 residues. The CDR3 DNA reads TGTGCCAGCACTACGAGTAGCCGGGGAGTAAACACCATATATTTT. Protein product: CASTTSSRGVNTIYF.

This clone has just one count. The chain employs TRBV4-1 and TRBJ1-2, with unresolved D. Germline lookup yields CDR1 MGHRA and CDR2 YSYEKL. This CDR3 spans 15 amino acids. V was shortened by 4 bases and J by 0 bases, with 12 bases between the two germline ends. CDR3 nucleotide sequence: TGCGCCAGCAGCCTTGGACGCCAGGCTAACTATGGCTACACCTTC. Translation gives CASSLGRQANYGYTF.

The rearrangement uses TRBV7-7 and TRBJ2-5, with D perhaps given as TRBD1 or TRBD2 (5 bases each). The CDR3 runs to 15 residues. Trimming removed 5 bases from V and 1 base from J, with 14 bases in between. The germline CDR1 and CDR2 sequences are SSHAT and FNYEAQ (reference sequence). CDR3 sequence: CASSPGTSSQETQYF. In nucleotides, the CDR3 is TGTGCCAGCAGCCCCGGGACGAGCAGCCAAGAGACCCAGTACTTC.

This clone was seen only once. The chain has TRBV6-5 and TRBJ1-2; no clear D. This CDR3 has 13 residues. The ends were cut back, 5 bases at V and 6 bases at J, with 13 bases in the middle. Per germline, CDR1 MNHEY and CDR2 SVGAGI. The CDR3 DNA follows: TGTGCCAGCAGTCGAGGTGGATCCAATGGCTACACCTTC. The encoded protein is CASSRGGSNGYTF.

The chain links TRBV2 to TRBJ1-1; TRBD1 matches 12 bases. This CDR3 has 15 amino acids. Germline V CDR1 and CDR2: SNHLY, FYNNEI. The ends lost 5 bases at V and 6 bases at J; junction bases unmatched: 7. DNA for the CDR3: TGTGCCAGCAGTCCGGGACAGGGGGCGAGGGCTGAAGCTTTCTTT. It translates to CASSPGQGARAEAFF.

Notes on this clone: The junction and the germline gene differ at one end; a read error may be behind it. The CDR3: CASRSVNIEAFF. The CDR3, as DNA: TGTGCCAGCAGGTCGGTGAACATTGAAGCTTTCTTT. The rearrangement links TRBV6-5 to TRBJ1-1; D is undetermined. Germline CDR1 MNHEY, CDR2 SVGAGI. The CDR3 has 12 amino acids.

The J gene is TRBJ2-7, the V gene TRBV5-1; the match to TRBD2 covers 8 bases. V lost 3 bases and J lost 4; bases outside the gene matches: 6. Germline V gene lookup returns CDR1 SGHRS and CDR2 YFSETQ. The CDR3 is 14 residues long. CDR3 loop: CASSSGGNGYEQYF. CDR3 nucleotide sequence: TGCGCCAGCAGCTCGGGAGGGAACGGATACGAGCAGTACTTC.

Worth noting for this clone: One end of the junction does not line up with germline, which may come from a read error. This chain links TRBV6-1 with TRBJ1-2; a possible D gene is TRBD1 (6 bases). CDR3 size: 16 residues. Germline V gene data show CDR1 as MNHNS and CDR2 as SASEGT. The CDR3 loop is CASSEGWGPLNYGYTF. Here the CDR3 DNA reads TGTGCCAGCAGTGAAGGTTGGGGGCCGCTGAACTACGGCTACACCTTC.

The chain has TRBV7-9 and TRBJ2-7; D is unclear. Looked up from germline, CDR1 is SEHNR and CDR2 is FQNEAQ (reference sequence). The CDR3 runs to 14 residues. V was cut by 8 bases and J by 0 bases, with 14 bases left in between. The CDR3 DNA sequence: TGTGCCAGCGGCGTACTCTCGAGCTCCTACGAGCAGTACTTC. Its protein is CASGVLSSSYEQYF.

The V and J genes are TRBV29-1 and TRBJ2-5, with D perhaps TRBD1 or TRBD2 (5 bases each). Looked up from germline, CDR1 is SQVTM and CDR2 is ANQGSEA. This CDR3 has 13 amino acids. Trimming removed 1 base at V and 8 bases at J, with 14 bases between. The DNA for the CDR3 is TGCAGCGTTGAAGTGGGGGTGGGAGATACCCAGTACTTC. Amino acid sequence: CSVEVGVGDTQYF.

This sequence joins TRBV6-5 and TRBJ1-1, with 7 bases lining up with TRBD1. The CDR3 has 13 residues. Germline CDR1 is MNHEY and CDR2 is SVGAGI. With 8 bases clipped from V and 8 bases from J, the junction kept 11 bases outside the gene matches. The CDR3 reads CASWDSPAMEAFF. CDR3 sequence (DNA): TGTGCCAGCTGGGACAGCCCAGCCATGGAAGCTTTCTTT.

J is TRBJ1-3 and V is TRBV18, with a tentative D call TRBD1 (5 bases). V dropped 3 bases and J dropped 2 bases, with 17 bases sitting between them. Per the germline V gene, CDR1 is KGHSH and CDR2 is LQKENI. The CDR3 covers 17 residues. DNA of the CDR3: TGTGCCAGCTCACCTTACTTGACAGTAGAGGCTGGAAACACCATATATTTT. Translation: CASSPYLTVEAGNTIYF.